Many counts were recorded for the clone carrying this T cell receptor (beta chain). What it binds is unknown. This sample is part of a study of neurological immune-mediated disorders. With 10-nucleotide random UMIs, 5'RACE was used to make the cDNA. A single record per CDR3 protein comes from TCRdb applying MiXCR to the 5' RACE reads. The sample lists approximately 46,000 distinct CDR3 sequences, 3% occurring once. The CDR3 covers 14 residues. Germline lookup yields CDR1 DFQATT and CDR2 SNEGSKA (reference sequence). The ends lost 3 bases at V and 5 bases at J; junction bases unmatched: 9. Whole-study findings and limits: In HTLV-1-associated myelopathy, TCR clonal expansion was greatest, whereas multiple sclerosis had the least, falling below healthy controls. According to phylogenetic grouping, one related-CDR3 cluster, a possible signature, contained the repertoires of 18 of 34 multiple sclerosis patients.

The specimen was PBMCs. This receptor was identified in a woman aged 50 to 60 with multiple sclerosis. The chain employs TRBV20-1 and TRBJ1-1, with TRBD1 identical over 7 bases. Here the CDR3 DNA reads TGCAGTGCTAGTAGGCAGGGGGTTGATACTGAAGCTTTCTTT. Translating gives CSASRQGVDTEAFF.